The clone carrying this TCR beta chain was picked up a small number of times. The J segment lost 4 bases and the V segment lost 1 base, leaving 4 bases of the junction unmatched. The CDR3 consists of 16 residues. From germline, CDR1 is SGHRS and CDR2 YFSETQ. PCR primers comprised 60 Vbeta and 13 Jbeta primers. Libraries were prepared by immunoSEQ multiplex PCR; TCRdb keeps only in-frame clonotypes and omits some of them. The table includes about 77,000 clones, about 84% detected once. This specimen belongs to a study of cytomegalovirus exposure and HLA in healthy donors. Study-level background: As released early, the data held roughly 85 million unique TCRs from HLA-typed donors.

The chain combines TRBV5-1 with TRBJ2-3; 12 nucleotides agree with TRBD2. The sequence derives from a middle-aged man in good health and CMV-seronegative. The source material was PBMCs. The CDR3 sequence is CASSLTSGGSPDTQYF. In nucleotides, the CDR3 is TGCGCCAGCAGCTTGACTAGCGGGGGGTCTCCAGATACGCAGTATTTT.